Listed below are T cell receptor beta chains from one sample, sequenced in a study of blood T cell repertoires in COVID-19. Data came from immunoSEQ multiplex PCR; TCRdb stores just in-frame clones and leaves some out. The repertoire consists of fewer than 75,000 clones, with roughly 79% occurring once and the leading ten covering 6.3%. The sequenced sample consisted of peripheral blood. Receptor source: a woman in her sixties with acute or convalescent COVID-19. Both conserved end residues are part of each CDR3.

V	length	J	CDR3
TRBV4-1	15	TRBJ2-7	CASSQGFRASYEQYF
TRBV5-1	13	TRBJ2-3	CASSSRGTDTQYF
TRBV28	14	TRBJ1-5	CASSSGTGNQPQHF
TRBV3-1/TRBV3-2	15	TRBJ1-2	CASSPRQGAANGYTF
TRBV19	14	TRBJ2-7	CASSIPRVSYEQYF
TRBV2	14	TRBJ2-1	CASRDSKLYNEQFF
TRBV5-1	15	TRBJ2-5	CASSLGQGPKETQYF
TRBV7-9	15	TRBJ2-7	CASSSQESGGLEQYF
TRBV5-1	16	TRBJ1-2	CASSPTSKAGAYGYTF
TRBV27	16	TRBJ1-1	CASSKSRRESYTEAFF
TRBV19	14	TRBJ2-7	CATRDRGTSYEQYF
TRBV4-3	18	TRBJ1-2	CASSQDVGHSSVNYGYTF
TRBV19	13	TRBJ1-2	CASNPEGVYGYTF
TRBV6-5	11	TRBJ1-1	CASGGGTEAFF
TRBV7-9	15	TRBJ1-1	CASSPDRVLNTEAFF
TRBV7-9	16	TRBJ2-7	CASSFNRQGDSYEQYF
TRBV25-1	13	TRBJ2-7	CASSELVAYEQYF
TRBV5-4	15	TRBJ1-6	CASSLAAGKNSPLHF
TRBV13	13	TRBJ2-7	CASSLSAVEEQYF
TRBV5-4	15	TRBJ2-7	CASSEGGGSSYEQYF
TRBV4-1	16	TRBJ1-3	CASSQERPLRGNTIYF
TRBV6-5	13	TRBJ1-5	CASITGYNQPQHF
TRBV3-1/TRBV3-2	16	TRBJ2-5	CASSPGLAGTQETQYF
TRBV25-1	14	TRBJ2-7	CASQGTGSYYEQYF
TRBV28	14	TRBJ2-7	CASSLVGRDYEQYF
TRBV28	18	TRBJ2-6	CASSLLAGATSGANVLTF
TRBV11-1	15	TRBJ2-2	CASSLGSGAGGELFF
TRBV23-1	11	TRBJ1-2	CASLTVYGYTF
TRBV5-1	14	TRBJ2-5	CASSLNPGQETQYF
TRBV10-3	13	TRBJ1-2	CAISGDRAYGYTF
TRBV7-9	14	TRBJ1-1	CASSAQQGNTEAFF
TRBV2	14	TRBJ2-1	CASSSRTAYNEQFF
TRBV2	15	TRBJ2-5	CASSELRAGEETQYF
TRBV9	14	TRBJ2-7	CASSVGDSSYEQYF
TRBV5-6	13	TRBJ1-2	CASSATGFYGYTF
TRBV4-2	15	TRBJ1-5	CASSQVGTGAQPQHF
TRBV29-1	13	TRBJ1-1	CSVAWGRGTEAFF
TRBV27	15	TRBJ1-6	CASSPGQTNNSPLHF
TRBV27	13	TRBJ2-7	CASSYQGGYEQYF
TRBV5-1	16	TRBJ2-5	CASSLGPSGGQETQYF
TRBV5-1	17	TRBJ2-5	CASSRGTGANAQETQYF
TRBV5-1	15	TRBJ1-2	CASSLSTGMEYGYTF
TRBV7-9	15	TRBJ1-2	CASSLASGVVYGYTF
TRBV5-6	14	TRBJ2-7	CASSASRFTYEQYF
TRBV5-1	15	TRBJ1-4	CASSLYRGPNEKLFF
TRBV3-1/TRBV3-2	15	TRBJ1-2	CASSQGFTGGNGYTF
TRBV5-6	14	TRBJ2-3	CASRPGTLADTQYF
TRBV2	15	TRBJ1-3	CASSSGVPSGNTIYF
TRBV2	13	TRBJ1-3	CASSPDRGNTIYF
TRBV2	12	TRBJ2-7	CASQQGGYEQYF
TRBV14	16	TRBJ2-2	CASSPRLGLHTGELFF
TRBV7-9	14	TRBJ2-6	CASSTPETGRWAAF
TRBV5-4	14	TRBJ2-5	CASSWDRSEETQYF
TRBV9	13	TRBJ2-7	CASSVVGGREQYF
TRBV7-9	12	TRBJ1-1	CASSLSGFGTFF
TRBV7-6	20	TRBJ1-2	CASSLGNRDTLSLLSRGYTF
TRBV10-2	17	TRBJ2-1	CASGLQLLGLAGGKQFF
TRBV13	18	TRBJ2-2	CASSLAEVGQGRTGELFF
TRBV6-6	16	TRBJ2-3	CASRRSTSGGTDTQYF